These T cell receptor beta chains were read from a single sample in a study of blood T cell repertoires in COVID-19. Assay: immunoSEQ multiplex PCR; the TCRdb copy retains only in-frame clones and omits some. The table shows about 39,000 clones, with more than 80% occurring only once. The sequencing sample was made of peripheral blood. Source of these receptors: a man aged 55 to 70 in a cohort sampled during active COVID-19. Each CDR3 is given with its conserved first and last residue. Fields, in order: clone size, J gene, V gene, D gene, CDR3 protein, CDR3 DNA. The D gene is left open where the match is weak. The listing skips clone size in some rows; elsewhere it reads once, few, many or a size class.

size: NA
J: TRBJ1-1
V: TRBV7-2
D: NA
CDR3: CASSFGYSEAFF
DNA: TGTGCCAGCAGCTTTGGTTACAGTGAAGCTTTCTTT

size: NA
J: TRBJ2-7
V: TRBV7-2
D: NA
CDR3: CASSLVEYEQYF
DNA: TGTGCCAGCAGCTTAGTCGAGTACGAGCAGTACTTC

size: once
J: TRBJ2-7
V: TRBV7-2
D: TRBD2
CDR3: CASSPGGGGGKNYEQYF
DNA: TGTGCCAGCAGCCCCGGTGGCGGGGGGGGAAAGAACTACGAGCAGTACTTC

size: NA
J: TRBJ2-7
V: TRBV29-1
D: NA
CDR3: CSVVLVEQYF
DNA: TGCAGCGTTGTCCTCGTCGAGCAGTACTTC

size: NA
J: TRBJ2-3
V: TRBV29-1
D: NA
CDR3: CSVGTHQGGDTQYF
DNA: TGCAGCGTTGGGACCCACCAAGGAGGAGATACGCAGTATTTT

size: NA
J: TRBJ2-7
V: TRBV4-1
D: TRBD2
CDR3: CASSPGLAGSYEQYF
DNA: TGCGCCAGCAGCCCAGGACTAGCGGGCTCCTACGAGCAGTACTTC

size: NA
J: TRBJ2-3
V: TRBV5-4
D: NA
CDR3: CASSSLGGVSDTQYF
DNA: TGTGCCAGCAGCTCTCTAGGGGGGGTATCGGATACGCAGTATTTT

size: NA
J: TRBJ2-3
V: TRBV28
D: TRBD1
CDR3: CASSFSGAPRTGTQYF
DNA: TGTGCCAGCAGTTTCTCCGGGGCCCCCAGGACAGGTACGCAGTATTTT

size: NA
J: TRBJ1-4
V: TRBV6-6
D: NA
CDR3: CASSYSSTGSPTVFF
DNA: TGTGCCAGCAGTTACTCCTCGACGGGTTCACCCACGGTGTTTTTT

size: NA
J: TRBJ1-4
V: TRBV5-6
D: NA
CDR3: CASIHGTARHEKLFF
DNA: TGTGCCAGCATCCACGGGACTGCCCGTCATGAAAAACTGTTTTTT

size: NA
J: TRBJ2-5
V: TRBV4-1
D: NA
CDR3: CASSPQDSQETQYF
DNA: TGCGCCAGCAGCCCGCAAGACAGTCAAGAGACCCAGTACTTC

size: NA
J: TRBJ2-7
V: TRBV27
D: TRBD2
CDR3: CASSLASGYEQYF
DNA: TGTGCCAGCAGTTTAGCTAGCGGCTACGAGCAGTACTTC

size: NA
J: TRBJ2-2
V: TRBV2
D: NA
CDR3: CASSYYSGTNTGELFF
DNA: TGTGCCAGCAGTTACTATAGCGGTACGAACACCGGGGAGCTGTTTTTT

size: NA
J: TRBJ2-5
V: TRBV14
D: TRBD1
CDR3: CASRSGGTGKTQYF
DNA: TGTGCCAGCAGGTCCGGAGGGACAGGGAAGACCCAGTACTTC

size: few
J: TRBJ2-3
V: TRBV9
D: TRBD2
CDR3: CASSVSPGTRRVTDTQYF
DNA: TGTGCCAGCAGCGTCTCACCCGGGACTAGGCGGGTCACAGATACGCAGTATTTT

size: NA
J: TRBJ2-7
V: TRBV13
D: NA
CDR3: CASSLRQESYEQYF
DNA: TGTGCCAGCAGCTTAAGACAGGAGTCCTACGAGCAGTACTTC

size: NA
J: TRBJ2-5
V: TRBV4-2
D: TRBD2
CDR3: CASSQETGSGGQETQYF
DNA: TGTGCCAGCAGCCAAGAAACGGGTAGCGGGGGGCAAGAGACCCAGTACTTC

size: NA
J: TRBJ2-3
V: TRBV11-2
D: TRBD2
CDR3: CASSPDGTSRLDTQYF
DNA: TGTGCCAGCAGCCCGGACGGGACTAGTCGTTTAGATACGCAGTATTTT

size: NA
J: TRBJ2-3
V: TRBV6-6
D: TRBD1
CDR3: CASSYWGQGSDTQYF
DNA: TGTGCCAGCAGTTACTGGGGACAGGGCTCAGATACGCAGTATTTT

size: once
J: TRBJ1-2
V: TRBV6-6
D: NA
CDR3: CASSRVQNTYGYTF
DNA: TGTGCCAGCAGTCGGGTCCAAAACACCTATGGCTACACCTTC

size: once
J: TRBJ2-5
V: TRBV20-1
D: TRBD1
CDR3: CSASTGTGEETQYF
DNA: TGCAGTGCTAGTACCGGGACAGGGGAAGAGACCCAGTACTTC

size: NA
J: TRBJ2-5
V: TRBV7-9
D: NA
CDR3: CASSLVTETQYF
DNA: TGTGCCAGCAGCTTAGTTACTGAGACCCAGTACTTC

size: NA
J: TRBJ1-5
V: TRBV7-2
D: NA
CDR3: CASSLDGGGQPQHF
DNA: TGTGCCAGCAGCTTAGACGGGGGGGGTCAGCCCCAGCATTTT

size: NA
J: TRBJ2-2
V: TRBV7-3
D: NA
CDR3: CASSLTGGSTGELFF
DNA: TGTGCCAGCAGCTTAACCGGGGGATCCACCGGGGAGCTGTTTTTT

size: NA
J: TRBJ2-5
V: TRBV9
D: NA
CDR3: CASSVSGETQYF
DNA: TGTGCCAGCAGCGTATCGGGAGAGACCCAGTACTTC

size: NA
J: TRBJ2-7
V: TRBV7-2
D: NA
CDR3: CASSFGTRGEQYF
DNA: TGTGCCAGCAGCTTTGGAACAAGGGGCGAGCAGTACTTC

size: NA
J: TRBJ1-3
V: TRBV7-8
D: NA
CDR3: CASSLGTGTNSGNTIYF
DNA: TGTGCCAGCAGCTTGGGAACAGGGACAAACTCTGGAAACACCATATATTTT

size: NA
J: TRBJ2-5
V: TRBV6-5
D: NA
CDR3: CASSPGQSWETQYF
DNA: TGTGCCAGCAGTCCCGGACAGTCGTGGGAGACCCAGTACTTC

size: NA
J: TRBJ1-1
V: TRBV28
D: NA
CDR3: CASSFSREAFF
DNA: TGTGCCAGCAGTTTTTCCCGTGAAGCTTTCTTT

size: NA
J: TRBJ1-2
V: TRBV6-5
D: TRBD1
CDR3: CASSQGQGRYTF
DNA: TGTGCCAGCAGCCAGGGACAGGGTCGCTACACCTTC

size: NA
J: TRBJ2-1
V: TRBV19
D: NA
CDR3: CASSIGGKVYNEQFF
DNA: TGTGCCAGTAGTATTGGGGGGAAAGTCTACAATGAGCAGTTCTTC

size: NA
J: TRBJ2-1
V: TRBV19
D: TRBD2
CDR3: CASSVQGTSGYNEQFF
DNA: TGTGCCAGTAGTGTTCAGGGGACTAGCGGATACAATGAGCAGTTCTTC

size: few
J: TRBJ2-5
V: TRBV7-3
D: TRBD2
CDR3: CASSLTGTRSETQYF
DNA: TGTGCCAGCAGCTTAACCGGGACTAGGTCAGAGACCCAGTACTTC

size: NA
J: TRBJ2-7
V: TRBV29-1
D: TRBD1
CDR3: CSVGQSPYEQYF
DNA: TGCAGCGTGGGACAGTCCCCCTACGAGCAGTACTTC

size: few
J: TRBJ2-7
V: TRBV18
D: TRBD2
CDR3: CASATSGSYEQYF
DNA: TGTGCCAGCGCTACTAGCGGTTCCTACGAGCAGTACTTC

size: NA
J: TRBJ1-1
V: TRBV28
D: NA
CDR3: CASSLGTRNTEAFF
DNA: TGTGCCAGCAGTTTAGGTACACGGAACACTGAAGCTTTCTTT

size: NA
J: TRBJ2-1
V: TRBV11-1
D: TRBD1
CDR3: CASSLDRGSYNEQFF
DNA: TGTGCCAGCAGCTTAGACAGGGGCTCCTACAATGAGCAGTTCTTC

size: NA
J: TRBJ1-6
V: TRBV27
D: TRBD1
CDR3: CASSIDRVNSPLHF
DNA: TGTGCCAGCAGCATAGACAGGGTGAATTCACCCCTCCACTTT

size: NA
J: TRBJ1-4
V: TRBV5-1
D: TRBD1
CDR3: CASKRGGTVADEKLFF
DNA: TGCGCCAGCAAACGCGGGGGGACAGTCGCTGATGAAAAACTGTTTTTT

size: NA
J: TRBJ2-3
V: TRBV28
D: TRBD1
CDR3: CASSFVTGWTDTQYF
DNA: TGTGCCAGCAGTTTTGTGACAGGGTGGACAGATACGCAGTATTTT

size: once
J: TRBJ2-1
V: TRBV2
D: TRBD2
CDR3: CASPGGVKKRIYNEQFF
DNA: TGTGCCAGCCCGGGAGGGGTCAAAAAGCGCATTTACAATGAGCAGTTCTTC

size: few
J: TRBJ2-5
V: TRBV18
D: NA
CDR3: CASSPQGSPGETQYF
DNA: TGTGCCAGCTCACCACAGGGGTCACCCGGAGAGACCCAGTACTTC